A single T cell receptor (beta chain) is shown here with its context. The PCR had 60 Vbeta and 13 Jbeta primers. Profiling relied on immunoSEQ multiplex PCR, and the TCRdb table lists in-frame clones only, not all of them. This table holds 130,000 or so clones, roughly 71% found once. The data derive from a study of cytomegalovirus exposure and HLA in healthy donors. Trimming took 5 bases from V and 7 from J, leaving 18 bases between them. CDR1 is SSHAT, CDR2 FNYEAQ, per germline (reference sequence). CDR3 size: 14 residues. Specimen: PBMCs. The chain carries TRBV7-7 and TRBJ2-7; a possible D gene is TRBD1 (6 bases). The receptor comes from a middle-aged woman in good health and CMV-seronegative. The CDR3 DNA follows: TGTGCCAGCAGCCCCGGTTACAGGGTTTGGGAGCAGTACTTC. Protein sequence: CASSPGYRVWEQYF.